This TCR beta chain was captured by sequencing in a study of T cell responses to AZD1222 COVID-19 vaccine. Germline lookup yields CDR1 SGDLS and CDR2 YYNGEE. This CDR3 contains 14 residues. The V end was cut by 0 bases, the J end by 4 bases, with 11 bases between. Whole-study findings and limits: Spike-specific TCRs gained breadth and depth after people received two AZD1222 doses. Researchers report vaccine-associated CD4 TCRs spanning spike, with dominance at 160-218 and 743-854.

Profiled with immunoSEQ multiplex PCR; TCRdb holds only in-frame clones, not every one. The table records about 120,000 clones, 80% to 90% of them present only once. This clone was observed a single time. Antigen unknown. This clonotype was obtained from an adult in good health. The specimen comprised peripheral blood, sampled on day 0 of AZD1222 vaccination. The rearrangement links TRBV9 to TRBJ2-7; D is uncertain. The CDR3 DNA sequence: TGTGCCAGCAGCGTAGAGGGCGGCCCGTACGAGCAGTACTTC. Protein product: CASSVEGGPYEQYF.